This T cell receptor beta chain originates from a study of shared clonotypes between healthy human individuals. The method was immunoSEQ multiplex PCR; TCRdb's version includes in-frame clones alone and lacks a portion of them. The repertoire consists of approximately 2.1 million clones, with approximately 93% occurring once and the leading ten covering 0.39%. The clonotype originates from a man aged 18 to 29 in good health. Some clones in this sample may be carry-over from other donors' samples. The specimen sequenced was naive CD4+ T cells from PBMCs. Subset described: CD45RA+ positively selected.

CDR3 nucleotide sequence: TGCGCCAGCAGCCCTAGACCCCGACAGGTTTCAACTAATGAAAAACTGTTTTTT. Encoded protein: CASSPRPRQVSTNEKLFF. The chain carries TRBV5-1 and TRBJ1-4; maybe TRBD1 (6 bases). V lost 4 bases and J lost 0, with 19 bases in between. The length of the CDR3 is 18 residues. Looked up from germline, CDR1 is SGHRS and CDR2 is YFSETQ.